Described below is a single T cell receptor beta chain sequence and its context. Antigen: not known. This sample was included in a study of T-cell memory formation after mild COVID-19. General observations from the study: Clones that got smaller from day 15 to 85 had even CD4/CD8, while clones growing later tipped toward CD4+. Contracting CD8+ clones were enriched in EMRA, CD4+ mainly in CM and EM.

TCRdb re-derived calls from the 5' RACE reads in MiXCR, one entry per CDR3 protein. The sample holds 68,000 or so distinct CDR3 sequences, approximately 15% seen once. This CDR3 region has 16 residues. V lost 0 bases and J lost 2; bases outside the gene matches: 4. Germline V gene sequence: CDR1 SGHRS, CDR2 YFSETQ. Specimen: PBMCs or a T cell subset sorted from them (not recorded which). The chain employs TRBV5-1 and TRBJ2-3, with 9 bases identical to TRBD2. This TCR derives from an adult woman who had mild COVID-19 (a few samples of this study predate the infection). Cell type and time point are not known. CDR3 nucleotides: TGCGCCAGCAGCTTGGGGCTAGCGGGGACCACAGATACGCAGTATTTT. Translation: CASSLGLAGTTDTQYF.